The next 15 T cell receptor beta chains were all read from a single sample in a study of T cell changes during pregnancy in multiple sclerosis. Clones were read by immunoSEQ multiplex PCR, and TCRdb kept only the in-frame ones, dropping some. The data hold roughly 80,000 clones, with under 95% observed a single time. The sequencing used peripheral blood, collected before pregnancy. The source of these receptors is a female donor with multiple sclerosis, enrolled in a pregnancy study.

This chain joins TRBV15 and TRBJ1-2; no firm D call. CDR1 and CDR2 from the germline V gene are LNHNV and YYDKDF (reference sequence). V shed 0 bases and J shed 8 bases, with 7 bases lying between them. The CDR3 covers 12 residues. The CDR3 reads CATSREGRGYTF. The CDR3 region has the DNA TGTGCCACCAGCAGAGAGGGCCGGGGCTACACCTTC.

The rearrangement joins TRBV2 to TRBJ1-2, with D maybe TRBD1 (5 bases). This CDR3 has 14 amino acids. The germline gives CDR1 SNHLY, CDR2 FYNNEI. V dropped 2 bases and J dropped 3 bases, with 10 bases sitting between them. As DNA, the CDR3 is TGTGCCAGCAGTGAACTTAGGGGCCACTATGGCTACACCTTC. As protein: CASSELRGHYGYTF. Variable domain in full (rest from reference TRBV2 and TRBJ1-2): EPEVTQTPSHQVTQMGQEVILRCVPISNHLYFYWYRQILGQKVEFLVSFYNNEISEKSEIFDDQFSVERPDGSNFTLKIRSTKLEDSAMYFCASSELRGHYGYTFGSGTRLTVV.

This clone was counted once. V and J are TRBV6-5 and TRBJ1-1; D gene unclear. Germline CDR1 is MNHEY and CDR2 is SVGAGI. The CDR3 has 15 residues. The V end was cut by 8 bases, the J end by 3 bases, with 19 bases between. The CDR3 sequence is CASHLGLLRHTEAFF. CDR3 nucleotides: TGTGCCAGCCACTTGGGCCTCCTTCGGCACACTGAAGCTTTCTTT.

This clone was counted only a few times. The genes are TRBV28 and TRBJ1-5; the match to TRBD1 covers 10 bases. The V and J ends lost 7 bases and 6 bases, in that order; junction bases with no gene match: 9. Per the germline V gene, CDR1 is MDHEN and CDR2 is SYDVKM. This CDR3 spans 15 amino acids. The CDR3 is CASKRQGARSQPQHF. The CDR3 DNA follows: TGTGCCAGCAAACGACAGGGGGCTAGGAGTCAGCCCCAGCATTTT.

V is TRBV5-1 and J is TRBJ1-5; perhaps TRBD1 as D (5 bases). This CDR3 has 14 residues. V was trimmed by 4 bases and J by 4 bases, leaving 12 bases between them. The germline V gene encodes CDR1 SGHRS and CDR2 YFSETQ. The CDR3 DNA follows: TGCGCCAGCAGCCCGGACATTGGGAATCAGCCCCAGCATTTT. It codes for CASSPDIGNQPQHF.

V gene TRBV15 combines with J gene TRBJ2-2, with 8 bases identical to TRBD2. The CDR3 loop spans 17 amino acids. Germline trimming cut 0 bases from V and 7 bases from J; bases unmatched to any gene: 10. Germline-derived CDR1 and CDR2 are LNHNV and YYDKDF (reference sequence). As DNA, the CDR3 is TGTGCCACCAGCAGAGAGGCCGGGAGGGCCAATGGCGGGGAGCTGTTTTTT. This gives the protein CATSREAGRANGGELFF.

This chain connects TRBV19 to TRBJ2-1; TRBD2 might be the D (6 bases). Trimming pared 3 bases from V and 8 bases from J, leaving 14 bases between. The CDR3 has 14 amino acids. The germline gives CDR1 LNHDA, CDR2 SQIVND (reference sequence). Written as DNA, the CDR3 is TGTGCCAGTAGTATGACGGGGGAGAGCTATGAGCAGTTCTTC. Residues: CASSMTGESYEQFF.

This clone was counted a single time. The chain has TRBV4-3 and TRBJ2-7; the match to TRBD2 covers 11 bases. The CDR3 has 15 residues. The trim removed 0 bases at V and 4 bases at J, leaving 2 bases unmatched. Germline assignment: CDR1 LGHNA and CDR2 YSLEER. CDR3 loop: CASSQDVAGGYEQYF. The CDR3 DNA is TGCGCCAGCAGCCAAGATGTAGCGGGAGGGTACGAGCAGTACTTC.

The chain combines TRBV6-6 with TRBJ2-3; D unclear. Trimming took 5 bases from V and 6 from J, leaving 6 bases between them. Germline V gene lookup returns CDR1 MNHNY and CDR2 SVGAGI (reference sequence). The length of the CDR3 is 11 residues. CDR3 sequence reads: CASSPVDTQYF. CDR3 DNA: TGTGCCAGCAGTCCCGTGGATACGCAGTATTTT.

This CDR3 is CASSTPGTGAYGYTF. CDR3 nucleotides: TGTGCCAGCAGCACTCCCGGGACAGGGGCCTATGGCTACACCTTC. The V gene is TRBV13, the J gene TRBJ1-2; 10 bases align to TRBD1. This CDR3 region has 15 residues. After removal of 5 bases from V and 4 bases from J, the junction contained 7 bases not matched to a gene. Germline values: CDR1 PRHDT, CDR2 FYEKMQ (reference sequence).

This clone was found once. The limits of the CDR3 on the DNA are not certain, so only TCRdb's listed CDR3 is given. This chain uses TRBV28 with TRBJ1-1. The length of the CDR3 is 13 amino acids, counting both ends. Germline CDR1 and CDR2: MDHEN and SYDVKM. CDR3 in amino acids: CASSSSGLLEAFF.

This clone was picked up a small number of times. The chain employs TRBV7-9 and TRBJ1-4, with D possibly being TRBD1 (6 bases). The CDR3 sequence is 16 residues long. The germline gives CDR1 SEHNR, CDR2 FQNEAQ (reference sequence). V was shortened by 5 bases and J by 5 bases, with 18 bases between the two germline ends. CDR3 region: CASSPPQAGENEKLFF. The CDR3 nucleotides are TGTGCCAGCAGCCCCCCCCAGGCAGGGGAGAATGAAAAACTGTTTTTT.

The chain carries TRBV5-6 and TRBJ2-4, with D possibly matching TRBD2 (6 bases). Germline CDR1 SGHDT, CDR2 YYEEEE. The CDR3 is 15 residues long. Deletions cut 1 base from V and 10 bases from J, with 18 bases between. CDR3 sequence: CASSLRATLAGIQYF. The DNA for the CDR3 is TGTGCCAGCAGCTTGAGGGCCACCCTCGCGGGAATTCAGTACTTC.

The chain is built from TRBV29-1 and TRBJ2-2; D is possibly TRBD2 (5 bases). With 7 bases removed from V and 0 bases from J, the gap between germline ends came to 12 bases. CDR3 length: 14 amino acids. The germline gives CDR1 SQVTM, CDR2 ANQGSEA. CDR3 sequence: CSARASPNTGELFF. The CDR3, as DNA: TGCAGCGCCCGGGCTAGCCCGAACACCGGGGAGCTGTTTTTT.

The chain is built from TRBV7-9 and TRBJ2-7, with 11 nucleotides matching TRBD2. V was pared by 11 bases and J by 6 bases, with 18 bases of the junction left unmatched. The CDR3 runs to 16 residues. CDR1 SEHNR and CDR2 FQNEAQ come from the germline V gene (reference sequence). The CDR3 nucleotides are TGTGCCTACAGCTCTGGACTAGCGGGCGCCCAAGGCGAGCAGTACTTC. Translation: CAYSSGLAGAQGEQYF.